These T cell receptor beta chains were read from a single sample in a study of OX40 agonist ivuxolimab in advanced cancers. Produced via immunoSEQ multiplex PCR; TCRdb's table is partial and in-frame only. The table has about 96,000 clones, 90% seen once. Material: CD4+ or CD8+ T cells sorted from blood, obtained in a trial of the OX40 agonist ivuxolimab. These receptor sequences come from an adult with an advanced solid tumor such as melanoma, head and neck, liver or kidney cancer. The CDR3 runs from the conserved cysteine through the conserved F or W. A D gene is named only where the DNA matches it firmly. Size values are once, few and many counts, or a class for expanded clones, and some rows have none.

j_gene,d_gene,v_gene,abundance,CDR3nt,CDR3aa
TRBJ2-2,NA,TRBV5-1,NA,TGCGCCAGCAGCTTGGATGGGCCTGGTACCGGGGAGCTGTTTTTT,CASSLDGPGTGELFF
TRBJ1-4,NA,TRBV30,NA,TGTGCCTGGAGTGTAGGAAGGGCCGTAAATGAAAAACTGTTTTTT,CAWSVGRAVNEKLFF
TRBJ1-2,NA,TRBV10-3,once,TGTGCCATCAGTGAGGGGGGCAAGGCTAACTATGGCTACACCTTC,CAISEGGKANYGYTF
TRBJ2-5,TRBD2,TRBV9,NA,TGTGCCAGGAAGCGGGAGGACGAGACCCAGTACTTC,CARKREDETQYF
TRBJ2-7,NA,TRBV6-6,NA,TGTGCCAGCAGTTACTCCCTTGGACGGCGCCAGCCGTACTTC,CASSYSLGRRQPYF
TRBJ1-5,NA,TRBV19,NA,TGTGCCAGTAGTAGGGCGGTGGGGCCCCAGCATTTT,CASSRAVGPQHF
TRBJ2-1,NA,TRBV7-3,NA,TGTGCCAGCAGCCACGGAAGGGACAATGAGCAGTTCTTC,CASSHGRDNEQFF
TRBJ2-6,NA,TRBV19,NA,TGTGCCAGTACCTCAACACTCAGCTCTGGGGCCAACGTCCTGACTTTC,CASTSTLSSGANVLTF
TRBJ1-4,TRBD1,TRBV29-1,NA,TGCAGCGTTGGCCCTACAGGGGGCCTTAATGAAAAACTGTTTTTT,CSVGPTGGLNEKLFF
TRBJ2-6,NA,TRBV28,NA,TGTGCCACAAACTCTGGGGCCAACGTCCTGACTTTC,CATNSGANVLTF
TRBJ2-5,NA,TRBV7-2,NA,TGTGCCAGCAGCCCGATACAAAGAGAGACCCAGTACTTC,CASSPIQRETQYF
TRBJ2-5,TRBD2,TRBV19,once,TGTGCCAGTAGTATACCCCTGGCTAGCGGGAGATGGAGCCAAGAGACCCAGTACTTC,CASSIPLASGRWSQETQYF
TRBJ2-5,NA,TRBV11-1,NA,TGTGCCAGCAGTTTACAAGAGACCCAGTACTTC,CASSLQETQYF
TRBJ1-4,TRBD1,TRBV4-3,NA,TGCGCCAGCAGCCAGTATCCGGGACAGTTTAATGAAAAACTGTTTTTT,CASSQYPGQFNEKLFF
TRBJ2-3,NA,TRBV5-1,NA,TGCGCCAGCAGCTCGACCGGACTTAACACAGATACGCAGTATTTT,CASSSTGLNTDTQYF
TRBJ1-2,NA,TRBV10-3,NA,TGTGCCATGGGGGGCCGGGACCGAGGCTACACCTTC,CAMGGRDRGYTF